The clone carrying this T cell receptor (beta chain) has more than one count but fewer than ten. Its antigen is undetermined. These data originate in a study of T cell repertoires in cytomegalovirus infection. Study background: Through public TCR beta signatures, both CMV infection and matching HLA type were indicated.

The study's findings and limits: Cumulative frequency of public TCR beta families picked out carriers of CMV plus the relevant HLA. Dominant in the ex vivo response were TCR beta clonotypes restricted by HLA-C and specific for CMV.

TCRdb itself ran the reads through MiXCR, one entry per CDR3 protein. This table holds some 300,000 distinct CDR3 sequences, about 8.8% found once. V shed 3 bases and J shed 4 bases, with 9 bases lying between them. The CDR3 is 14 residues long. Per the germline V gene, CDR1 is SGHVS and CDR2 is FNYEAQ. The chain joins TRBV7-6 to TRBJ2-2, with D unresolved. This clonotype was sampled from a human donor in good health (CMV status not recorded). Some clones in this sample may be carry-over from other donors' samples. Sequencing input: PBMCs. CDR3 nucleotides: TGTGCCAGCAGCTTCTATTATCCCACCGGGGAGCTGTTTTTT. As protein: CASSFYYPTGELFF.